One and the same sample provided the 16 T cell receptor beta chains below, sequenced in a study of blood T cell repertoires in COVID-19. Produced via immunoSEQ multiplex PCR; TCRdb's table is partial and in-frame only. The table has thousands of clones, 89% seen once. Sequencing used peripheral blood. These receptor sequences come from a man between 70 and 80 years old with active COVID-19.

This sequence joins TRBV5-1 and TRBJ1-1, with TRBD1 matching 7 bases. Trimming cost V 4 bases and J 5 bases; bases outside gene matches: 5. Germline V CDR1 and CDR2: SGHRS, YFSETQ. CDR3 length: 13 amino acids. The CDR3 nucleotides are TGCGCCAGCAGCCCTGGGACAGTGACTGAAGCTTTCTTT. Amino acid sequence: CASSPGTVTEAFF.

The chain employs TRBV11-3 and TRBJ1-2, with D unresolved. This CDR3 has 15 amino acids. Per germline, CDR1 SGHNT and CDR2 YENEEA. V lost 6 bases and J lost 7, with 21 bases in between. The CDR3 DNA follows: TGTGCCAGCAGTATCCTCATTCGGGGAAACGGTGGCTACACCTTC. Protein sequence: CASSILIRGNGGYTF.

The chain is built from TRBV3-1 (or the pseudogene TRBV3-2) and TRBJ1-2; 8 bases match TRBD1. From germline, CDR1 is LGHDT and CDR2 YNNKEL (reference sequence). The junction had 4 bases not matched to a gene; V was cut back by 0 bases and J by 4 bases. The CDR3 consists of 15 residues. The CDR3 loop is CASSQEGQGTYGYTF. As DNA, the CDR3 is TGTGCCAGCAGCCAAGAAGGACAGGGAACCTATGGCTACACCTTC.

In DNA form, the CDR3 reads TGTGCCAGCAGCCTAAACAGGCAAGATACGCAGTATTTT. Its translation: CASSLNRQDTQYF. This rearrangement joins TRBV7-3 to TRBJ2-3; TRBD1 is a possible D gene (5 bases). Trimming shortened V by 5 bases and J by 5 bases, and 11 bases separated the two germline ends. The CDR3 has 13 residues. The germline V gene encodes CDR1 SGHTA and CDR2 FQGTGA.

J is TRBJ1-6 and V is TRBV5-1; D unresolved. Deletions cut 4 bases from V and 6 bases from J, with 17 bases between. The CDR3 spans 16 residues. CDR1 SGHRS and CDR2 YFSETQ come from the germline V gene. The CDR3: CASSPEGWGGNSPLHF. DNA for the CDR3: TGCGCCAGCAGCCCGGAAGGGTGGGGAGGTAATTCACCCCTCCACTTT.

V gene TRBV30 combines with J gene TRBJ1-4, with D uncertain. This CDR3 spans 12 amino acids. V lost 3 bases and J 8 bases, leaving 10 bases between the germline ends. Germline V gene data show CDR1 as GTSNPN and CDR2 as SVGIG (reference sequence). The CDR3 sequence: CAWRVLEEKLFF. The CDR3, as DNA: TGTGCCTGGAGAGTCCTGGAGGAAAAACTGTTTTTT.

This sequence joins TRBV4-1 and TRBJ1-2; 8 bases are a match to TRBD1. The V gene end was trimmed by 1 base and the J gene end by 13 bases; junction bases not matched to a gene: 5. Per germline, CDR1 MGHRA and CDR2 YSYEKL. CDR3 length: 12 residues. The CDR3 bases are TGCGCCAGCAGCCAAGGCCCAGGGGGCCGCACCTTC. This sequence encodes CASSQGPGGRTF.

This clone was seen more than once but under ten times. The CDR3 DNA reads as TGTGCCAGCAGCCTCGACAGGGGGAACTATGGCTACACCTTC. Protein: CASSLDRGNYGYTF. The chain couples TRBV6-5 to TRBJ1-2; the match to TRBD1 covers 9 bases. Germline CDR1 reads MNHEY; CDR2 reads SVGAGI. This CDR3 has 14 amino acids. The junction had 4 bases not matched to a gene; V was cut back by 6 bases and J by 2 bases.

The genes are TRBV19 and TRBJ2-4; the D gene is possibly TRBD2 (6 bases). In germline, CDR1 is LNHDA, CDR2 SQIVND (reference sequence). Trimming stripped 0 bases from V and 8 bases from J, with 17 bases between. CDR3 length equals 16 residues. This chain's CDR3 is CASSIDGQGGRDIQYF. DNA of the CDR3: TGTGCCAGTAGTATAGATGGTCAGGGAGGCCGGGACATTCAGTACTTC.

J is TRBJ1-5 and V is TRBV6-1, with TRBD1 identical over 11 bases. In germline, CDR1 is MNHNS, CDR2 SASEGT. With V trimmed by 4 bases and J by 6 bases, 8 bases remained unmatched. This CDR3 spans 16 amino acids. DNA of the CDR3: TGTGCCAGCAGTGTCCTCGGGACAGGGGGTGGTCAGCCCCAGCATTTT. It is translated as CASSVLGTGGGQPQHF.

V usage is TRBV11-3 and J usage is TRBJ2-2; TRBD1 matches 9 bases. CDR3 size: 17 residues. The germline V gene encodes CDR1 SGHNT and CDR2 YENEEA. J was trimmed by 5 bases and V by 0 bases; bases with no gene match: 7. CDR3 DNA: TGTGCCAGCAGCTTAGATCGTAGGACAGGGGAAACCGGGGAGCTGTTTTTT. Protein sequence: CASSLDRRTGETGELFF. The variable domain in full, completed from reference TRBV11-3 and TRBJ2-2, reads EAGVVQSPRYKIIEKKQPVAFWCNPISGHNTLYWYLQNLGQGPELLIRYENEEAVDDSQLPKDRFSAERLKGVDSTLKIQPAELGDSAVYLCASSLDRRTGETGELFFGEGSRLTVL.

The sample holds a few counts of this clone. This rearrangement joins TRBV2 to TRBJ1-2, with 11 positions matching TRBD1. V dropped 6 bases and J dropped 5; count of bases not matched to a gene: 5. From germline, CDR1 is SNHLY and CDR2 FYNNEI. CDR3 size: 14 residues. CDR3 residues: CASSGTGGRYGYTF. CDR3 nucleotides: TGTGCCAGCAGCGGGACAGGGGGGAGGTATGGCTACACCTTC.

The rearrangement links TRBV10-1 to TRBJ2-5; D gene uncertain. CDR1 WNHNN and CDR2 SYGVQD come from the germline V gene (reference sequence). This CDR3 region has 14 residues. V lost 0 bases and J 1 base, leaving 6 bases between the germline ends. CDR3 residues: CASSESTGQETQYF. CDR3 nucleotide sequence: TGCGCCAGCAGTGAGTCGACTGGCCAAGAGACCCAGTACTTC.

The rearrangement joins TRBV3-1 (or the pseudogene TRBV3-2) to TRBJ2-2; D might be TRBD2 (6 bases). Germline V gene sequence: CDR1 LGHDT, CDR2 YNNKEL (reference sequence). The CDR3 is 15 amino acids. Deletions cut 1 base from V and 4 bases from J, with 10 bases between. Here the CDR3 reads CASSQVEGSTGELFF. The CDR3 DNA is TGTGCCAGCAGCCAAGTGGAGGGGTCCACCGGGGAGCTGTTTTTT.

This sequence joins TRBV7-6 and TRBJ2-3, with 7 positions matching TRBD2. J gave up 3 bases and V 6 bases, and 9 bases lay outside the gene matches. This CDR3 comprises 15 residues. Germline CDR1 is SGHVS and CDR2 is FNYEAQ. CDR3 protein: CASSPSERGTDTQYF. CDR3 nucleotides: TGTGCCAGCAGTCCGAGTGAGCGGGGAACAGATACGCAGTATTTT.

This chain uses TRBV30 with TRBJ1-6; TRBD1 agrees at 7 bases. This CDR3 spans 13 amino acids. Germline CDR1 reads GTSNPN; CDR2 reads SVGIG (reference sequence). V dropped 2 bases and J dropped 9; count of bases not matched to a gene: 4. The CDR3 region is CAWSFDRVSPLHF. CDR3 nucleotides: TGTGCCTGGAGTTTTGACAGGGTTTCACCCCTCCACTTT.